This TCR beta chain was sequenced during a study of vaccination and CD4 T cells after COVID-19. Trimming left V 0 bases short and J 2 bases short, with 7 bases between. In germline, CDR1 is SGHAT, CDR2 FQNNGV. The CDR3 runs to 14 residues. Regarding treatment: approximately 9-day PBMC culture with coronavirus spike peptide pools or control peptides (ViraFEST assay). ViraFEST used peptide pools to expand antigen-specific T cells and subsequently sequenced their TCRs. Days 3 and 7 were when half the medium was replaced with fresh IL-2 medium. Sequencing of the DNA from cultured CD4+ T cells was carried out with the Oncomine TCR Beta short-read assay. TCRdb passed the PCR reads through MiXCR, listing each CDR3 protein once. In the table there are approximately 8,400 distinct CDR3 sequences, roughly two thirds of which are singletons. General observations from the study: Early timepoints after natural infection were not analyzed in these convalescent patients.

This clonotype appeared a few times. As yet, its antigen is unknown. This clonotype originated in a human donor who had recovered from COVID-19. The chain links TRBV11-2 to TRBJ1-2; D is ambiguous. The sequenced sample was CD4+ T cells from blood, cultured in vitro. The CDR3 protein is CASSLEGSNYGYTF. The CDR3 coding sequence is TGTGCCAGCAGCTTAGAGGGGTCCAACTATGGCTACACCTTC. Full variable domain (outside the CDR3, taken from reference TRBV11-2 and TRBJ1-2): EAGVAQSPRYKIIEKRQSVAFWCNPISGHATLYWYQQILGQGPKLLIQFQNNGVVDDSQLPKDRFSAERLKGVDSTLKIQPAKLEDSAVYLCASSLEGSNYGYTFGSGTRLTVV.